This is a list of T cell receptor beta chains from one sample in a study of blood T cell repertoires in COVID-19. The table came from immunoSEQ multiplex PCR; TCRdb's copy has only in-frame clones and leaves some out. In the table there are fewer than 300,000 clones, more than 80% of which are singletons. The sample was peripheral blood. These receptors originate from a woman aged 45-65 years with COVID-19, enrolled during active disease. CDR3s include the opening cysteine and the closing phenylalanine or tryptophan. The order of the fields is CDR3 protein, CDR3 DNA, J gene, D gene, clone size, V gene. A D gene is named only where the DNA matches it firmly. Expanded clones get a size class; other rows say once, few or many, or leave the size out.

CDR3: CASSARQATYNEQFF
DNA: TGTGCCAGCAGTGCCCGACAGGCGACCTACAATGAGCAGTTCTTC
J: TRBJ2-1
D: NA
size: NA
V: TRBV2

CDR3: CAWSERGGSFKTAQYF
DNA: TGTGCCTGGAGTGAAAGAGGCGGGAGTTTTAAGACGGCGCAGTATTTT
J: TRBJ2-3
D: TRBD2
size: NA
V: TRBV30

CDR3: CASSQIHDFGNTIYF
DNA: TGTGCCAGCAGCCAGATACATGACTTTGGAAACACCATATATTTT
J: TRBJ1-3
D: NA
size: few
V: TRBV14

CDR3: CASSLNRGSGNTIYF
DNA: TGTGCCAGCAGTTTGAACAGGGGTAGTGGAAACACCATATATTTT
J: TRBJ1-3
D: TRBD1
size: NA
V: TRBV27

CDR3: CASSSSGFLGLFF
DNA: TGTGCCAGCAGCTCCTCAGGGTTTCTAGGATTGTTTTTT
J: TRBJ1-4
D: NA
size: NA
V: TRBV7-9

CDR3: CASSSQDYGYTF
DNA: TGTGCCAGCAGCTCACAGGATTATGGCTACACCTTC
J: TRBJ1-2
D: NA
size: NA
V: TRBV7-9

CDR3: CASSQTSGTYEQYF
DNA: TGTGCCAGTAGTCAAACTAGCGGAACTTACGAGCAGTACTTC
J: TRBJ2-7
D: TRBD2
size: NA
V: TRBV19

CDR3: CASSDPGQTNYGYTF
DNA: TGTGCCAGCAGCGACCCCGGACAGACAAACTATGGCTACACCTTC
J: TRBJ1-2
D: NA
size: NA
V: TRBV6-2/TRBV6-3

CDR3: CASSPTSGRNTGELFF
DNA: TGCGCCAGCAGCCCAACTAGCGGGAGAAACACCGGGGAGCTGTTTTTT
J: TRBJ2-2
D: TRBD2
size: NA
V: TRBV5-1

CDR3: CASTPRGYNSPLHF
DNA: TGTGCCAGTACCCCTAGGGGGTATAATTCACCCCTCCACTTT
J: TRBJ1-6
D: NA
size: NA
V: TRBV19

CDR3: CASSSRGGMNTEAFF
DNA: TGCGCCAGCAGCTCTAGGGGGGGAATGAACACTGAAGCTTTCTTT
J: TRBJ1-1
D: NA
size: once
V: TRBV5-1

CDR3: CASSLAPGNQNSPLHF
DNA: TGCGCCAGCAGCTTGGCCCCAGGAAATCAGAATTCACCCCTCCACTTT
J: TRBJ1-6
D: NA
size: NA
V: TRBV5-1

CDR3: CASSLVQGALLVNEKLFF
DNA: TGTGCCAGCAGCTTGGTGCAGGGGGCTCTCTTAGTTAATGAAAAACTGTTTTTT
J: TRBJ1-4
D: TRBD1
size: NA
V: TRBV5-5

CDR3: CASSQVRVRPPGELFF
DNA: TGTGCCAGCAGCCAAGTGAGGGTCCGACCCCCCGGGGAGCTGTTTTTT
J: TRBJ2-2
D: NA
size: NA
V: TRBV14

CDR3: CASSPQRVKGQGSGANVLTF
DNA: TGTGCCAGCTCACCACAAAGAGTGAAAGGACAGGGGTCTGGGGCCAACGTCCTGACTTTC
J: TRBJ2-6
D: TRBD1
size: NA
V: TRBV18

CDR3: CASSLSFTSAEAFF
DNA: TGTGCCAGCAGTTTATCGTTCACAAGCGCTGAAGCTTTCTTT
J: TRBJ1-1
D: NA
size: NA
V: TRBV27

CDR3: CASSSNRVGQPQHF
DNA: TGTGCCAGCAGTTCCAACAGGGTGGGTCAGCCCCAGCATTTT
J: TRBJ1-5
D: NA
size: NA
V: TRBV6-2/TRBV6-3

CDR3: CASISHGTSGNPYEQFF
DNA: TGTGCCAGCATTTCGCACGGGACTAGCGGGAATCCGTATGAGCAGTTCTTC
J: TRBJ2-1
D: TRBD2
size: NA
V: TRBV2

CDR3: CASSLPGRGSETQYF
DNA: TGTGCCAGCAGCCTACCCGGGAGAGGTTCAGAGACCCAGTACTTC
J: TRBJ2-5
D: NA
size: NA
V: TRBV6-5

CDR3: CASSGLAGGTTYNEQFF
DNA: TGTGCCAGCAGCGGACTAGCGGGAGGGACTACCTACAATGAGCAGTTCTTC
J: TRBJ2-1
D: TRBD2
size: NA
V: TRBV27

CDR3: CASSAGPGNTIYF
DNA: TGTGCCAGCAGCGCGGGCCCTGGAAACACCATATATTTT
J: TRBJ1-3
D: NA
size: NA
V: TRBV7-9

CDR3: CASSLDRSSGNTIYF
DNA: TGTGCCAGCAGCTTGGACCGGAGCTCTGGAAACACCATATATTTT
J: TRBJ1-3
D: NA
size: NA
V: TRBV5-8

CDR3: CASSQGPGTSAGELFF
DNA: TGTGCCAGCTCACAGGGCCCCGGGACTAGCGCCGGGGAGCTGTTTTTT
J: TRBJ2-2
D: TRBD2
size: NA
V: TRBV18

CDR3: CASSLGQGAIHEQYF
DNA: TGCGCCAGCAGCTTGGGACAGGGGGCGATCCACGAGCAGTACTTC
J: TRBJ2-7
D: TRBD1
size: NA
V: TRBV5-1

CDR3: CASSPHRTGTEQYF
DNA: TGTGCCAGTAGTCCCCATCGGACAGGGACCGAGCAGTACTTC
J: TRBJ2-7
D: TRBD1
size: NA
V: TRBV19

CDR3: CASRRTGFAYEQYF
DNA: TGTGCCAGCAGGAGAACAGGGTTCGCCTACGAGCAGTACTTC
J: TRBJ2-7
D: NA
size: NA
V: TRBV25-1

CDR3: CASSKFRIAGGFEQFF
DNA: TGTGCCAGTAGTAAGTTTAGGATAGCGGGAGGTTTTGAGCAGTTCTTC
J: TRBJ2-1
D: TRBD2
size: NA
V: TRBV19

CDR3: CASSHLATGTSGSSSYNEQFF
DNA: TGCGCCAGCAGCCACTTGGCGACCGGGACTAGCGGGTCGAGCTCCTACAATGAGCAGTTCTTC
J: TRBJ2-1
D: TRBD2
size: NA
V: TRBV4-3

CDR3: CATTLSGSLSHEQFF
DNA: TGTGCCACCACCCTTAGCGGGAGTCTTTCTCATGAGCAGTTCTTC
J: TRBJ2-1
D: TRBD2
size: NA
V: TRBV15